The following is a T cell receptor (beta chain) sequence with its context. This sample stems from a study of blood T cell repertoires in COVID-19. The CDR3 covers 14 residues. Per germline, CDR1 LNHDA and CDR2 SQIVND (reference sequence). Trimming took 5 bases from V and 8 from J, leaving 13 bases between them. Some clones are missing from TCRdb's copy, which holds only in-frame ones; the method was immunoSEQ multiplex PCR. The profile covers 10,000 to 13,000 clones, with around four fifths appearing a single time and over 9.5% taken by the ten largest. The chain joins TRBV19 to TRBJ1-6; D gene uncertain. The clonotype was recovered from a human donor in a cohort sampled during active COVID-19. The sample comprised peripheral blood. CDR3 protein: CASSPRRRDSPLHF. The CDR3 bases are TGTGCCAGTAGTCCCCGCAGGAGGGATTCACCCCTCCACTTT.